Detailed here is one T cell receptor beta chain. Its antigen is not identified. CDR1 SGHRS and CDR2 YFSETQ come from the germline V gene. V lost 1 base and J lost 2, with 12 bases in between. The CDR3 is 15 residues long. This record comes from a study of Ad26.COV2.S vaccination and SARS-CoV-2 variants. Study summary: Enrollment placed the donor in the COV1001 Ad26.COV2.S trial arm. Participants got Ad26.COV2.S intramuscularly, once or twice 56 days apart. General study findings and limits: People who got the vaccine or the placebo had similar non-spike TCR breadth.

Measured with immunoSEQ multiplex PCR; TCRdb has only the in-frame clones, and not every one. The table includes about 320,000 clones, just over 85% detected once. Treatment here: some 20 received Ad26.COV2.S at low or high dose, single or two shots; about 5 received placebo; per-sample allocation not given. Following the first vaccine or placebo injection, samples were taken on day 63. This adult donor, from Boston, was 18-55 years old. The V gene is TRBV5-1, the J gene TRBJ1-2, with TRBD1 as a possible D gene (5 bases). The source material was peripheral blood, sampled in a trial of Ad26.COV2.S vaccine versus placebo. The TCR sequence derives from a person aged 18-60 years who received the Ad26.COV2.S COVID-19 vaccine or a placebo. The CDR3 region is CASSLIGARNYGYTF. CDR3 bases: TGCGCCAGCAGCTTGATAGGGGCGCGGAACTATGGCTACACCTTC.